This note documents a single TCR beta chain sequence. Time point given: blood 2 weeks post-SBRT. Sample treatment: 15 Gy SBRT to primary tumor, nephrectomy 4 weeks later. The entry originates in a study of radiation and T cells in renal cell carcinoma. The germline V gene has CDR1 MDHEN and CDR2 SYDVKM. The CDR3 has 17 amino acids. J lost 3 bases, V lost 0 bases, and 10 bases had no gene match. Only in-frame clones appear in the TCRdb table, and some are missing; sequencing was by immunoSEQ multiplex PCR. The sample lists some 130,000 clones, approximately 75% occurring once. The sequences come from blood, collected from a patient whose treatment included radiotherapy and nephrectomy. This TCR was sampled from an older woman with renal cell carcinoma. The rearrangement links TRBV28 to TRBJ1-1; TRBD1 matches 7 bases. CDR3 nucleotide sequence: TGTGCCAGCAGTTTATGGGGGGACAGCCTAAGGGACACTGAAGCTTTCTTT. Translated: CASSLWGDSLRDTEAFF.